This T cell receptor (beta chain) was sequenced during a study of shared clonotypes between healthy human individuals. As for the study in general: Donor ages ranged 18 to 49 years: a couple of women, a few men. Each donor had three CD4 naive, three CD4 memory, two CD8 naive and one CD8 memory plate.

Naive CD8 cells lacked CD45RO, underwent positive selection for CCR7 and left out terminally differentiated effector memory CD45RA+ cells. General study results and limits: Represented diversity, genetic and exposure-history alike, was limited by few donors.

This CDR3 has 17 residues. V was pared by 2 bases and J by 7 bases, with 11 bases of the junction left unmatched. CDR1 is MNHEY, CDR2 SMNVEV, per germline (reference sequence). To note about this clone: No antigen is known for it.

TCRdb keeps only in-frame clones here, not all; method: immunoSEQ multiplex PCR. The table lists 550,000 to 750,000 clones, about 91% of them singletons, with about a quarter in the top ten. This clonotype was sampled from a man aged 30-40 years in good health. This chain links TRBV27 with TRBJ2-1; 10 nucleotides agree with TRBD1. Sequencing was performed on naive CD8+ T cells sorted from blood. The CDR3 loop reads CASSLHSMGQGWNEQFF. In DNA, the CDR3 is TGTGCCAGCAGTTTACATTCTATGGGACAGGGGTGGAATGAGCAGTTCTTC.